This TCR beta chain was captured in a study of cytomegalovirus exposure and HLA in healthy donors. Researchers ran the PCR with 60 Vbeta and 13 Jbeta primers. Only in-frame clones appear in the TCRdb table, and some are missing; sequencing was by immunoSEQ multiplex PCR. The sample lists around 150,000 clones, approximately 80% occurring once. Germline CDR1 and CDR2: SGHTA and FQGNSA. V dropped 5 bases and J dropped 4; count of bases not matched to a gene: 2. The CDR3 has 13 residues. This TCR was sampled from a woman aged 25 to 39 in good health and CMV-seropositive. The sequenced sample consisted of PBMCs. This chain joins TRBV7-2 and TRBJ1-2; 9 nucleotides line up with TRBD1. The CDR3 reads CASSLTGGYGYTF. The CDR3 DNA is TGTGCCAGCAGCCTGACAGGGGGCTATGGCTACACCTTC.